The 25 T cell receptor beta chains below all came from one sample that was sequenced in a study of cytomegalovirus exposure and HLA in healthy donors. It was with 60 Vbeta and 13 Jbeta primers that the PCR ran. Sequencing used immunoSEQ multiplex PCR; TCRdb keeps in-frame clones, though not all of them. The table shows 110,000 or so clones, with roughly 13% occurring only once. The specimen sequenced was PBMCs. The receptors were gathered from a man in his forties in good health and CMV-seropositive.

The rearrangement links TRBV29-1 to TRBJ2-2; D call uncertain. Trimming removed 4 bases at V and 6 bases at J, with 12 bases between. This CDR3 comprises 13 residues. CDR1 is SQVTM, CDR2 ANQGSEA, per germline. CDR3 nucleotide sequence: TGCAGCGTTGCCTCCGCGCAGGCCGGGGAGCTGTTTTTT. Protein sequence: CSVASAQAGELFF.

This clone was seen only a few times. This chain joins TRBV7-9 and TRBJ2-7; D possibly corresponds to TRBD2 (5 bases). V shed 0 bases and J shed 2 bases, with 8 bases lying between them. The CDR3 consists of 14 residues. From germline, CDR1 is SEHNR and CDR2 FQNEAQ (reference sequence). The CDR3 DNA reads TGTGCCAGCAGCTTAGCGGGAGCTCCCTACGAGCAGTACTTC. The encoded protein is CASSLAGAPYEQYF.

This clone has more than one count but fewer than ten. The chain has TRBV5-4 and TRBJ2-5; a possible D gene is TRBD2 (5 bases). The CDR3 is 14 residues long. Looked up from germline, CDR1 is SGHNT and CDR2 is YYREEE (reference sequence). The V and J ends lost 5 bases and 4 bases respectively, with 15 bases between them. The CDR3 loop reads CASRTRVGAETQYF. In nucleotides, the CDR3 is TGTGCCAGCAGGACCCGGGTGGGAGCAGAGACCCAGTACTTC.

The V call is TRBV21-1, the J call TRBJ2-7; the table's D call TRBD2 went unverified against the DNA. TRBV21-1 is designated a pseudogene. There are 18 residues in the CDR3. CDR3 sequence (DNA): TGTGCCAGCAGCAAAGTCGGGTTAGCGGGAGGGGTTTTCACCGAGCAGTACTTC. Amino acids: CASSKVGLAGGVFTEQYF.

V usage is TRBV5-4 and J usage is TRBJ1-2; a weak D match, TRBD1 (5 bases). The CDR3 loop spans 12 amino acids. The germline V gene has CDR1 SGHNT and CDR2 YYREEE (reference sequence). Trimming left V 2 bases short and J 7 bases short, with 9 bases between. The CDR3 sequence is CASSFGAIGYTF. The CDR3 region has the DNA TGTGCCAGCAGCTTTGGGGCAATTGGCTACACCTTC.

V usage is TRBV10-1 and J usage is TRBJ2-7, with 8 bases that match TRBD1. Germline loops: CDR1 WNHNN, CDR2 SYGVQD (reference sequence). The junction had 3 bases not matched to a gene; V was cut back by 2 bases and J by 6 bases. The length of the CDR3 is 13 residues. Here the CDR3 DNA reads TGCGCCAGCAGTGAGAACGACAGGGGCGAGCAGTACTTC. Translating gives CASSENDRGEQYF.

The chain has TRBV15 and TRBJ1-2; 7 bases map to TRBD1. The V segment lost 1 base and the J segment 5 bases; nucleotides outside the gene matches: 10. The CDR3 is made up of 16 amino acids. Germline CDR1 is LNHNV and CDR2 is YYDKDF (reference sequence). The CDR3 nucleotides read TGTGCCACCAGCAGAGGGAACAGGGGCCCAGGGTATGGCTACACCTTC. This translates into CATSRGNRGPGYGYTF.

This clone was observed a handful of times. The chain joins TRBV2 to TRBJ2-7, with 10 bases aligning to TRBD2. The CDR3 consists of 15 residues. Unmatched junction bases numbered 5, after V lost 6 bases and J lost 0 bases. Germline V gene sequence: CDR1 SNHLY, CDR2 FYNNEI. CDR3 sequence reads: CASRTSGRASYEQYF. The CDR3 DNA reads as TGTGCCAGCAGGACAAGCGGGAGGGCCTCCTACGAGCAGTACTTC. Looking up the rest from reference TRBV2 and TRBJ2-7 gives the full variable domain: EPEVTQTPSHQVTQMGQEVILRCVPISNHLYFYWYRQILGQKVEFLVSFYNNEISEKSEIFDDQFSVERPDGSNFTLKIRSTKLEDSAMYFCASRTSGRASYEQYFGPGTRLTVT.

This chain joins TRBV4-1 and TRBJ2-7; 7 nucleotides align to TRBD2. Trimming removed 4 bases from V and 6 bases from J; junction bases left unmatched: 15. Germline assignment: CDR1 MGHRA and CDR2 YSYEKL. The length of the CDR3 is 16 residues. CDR3 region: CASSPTGLPTSLEQYF. DNA for the CDR3: TGCGCCAGCAGCCCTACGGGACTACCGACTTCTCTCGAGCAGTACTTC.

This clone was seen more than once but under ten times. V and J are TRBV5-1 and TRBJ1-1; 11 bases are a match to TRBD1. The CDR3 has 16 amino acids. The germline V gene has CDR1 SGHRS and CDR2 YFSETQ. Losses at the gene ends were 4 bases for V and 6 bases for J; bases not matched to a gene: 11. The CDR3 sequence is CASSQAIRTGGSEAFF. The CDR3 coding sequence is TGCGCCAGCAGCCAGGCGATCCGGACAGGGGGCTCTGAAGCTTTCTTT.

This clone was picked up a small number of times. The chain couples TRBV5-1 to TRBJ2-3; D gene uncertain. The CDR3 has 13 amino acids. Trimming left V 5 bases short and J 5 bases short, with 12 bases between. Germline CDR1 SGHRS, CDR2 YFSETQ. In DNA, the CDR3 is TGCGCCAGCAGTCTTCCGTCGGGAGATACGCAGTATTTT. This gives the protein CASSLPSGDTQYF.

V is TRBV6-5 and J is TRBJ2-5; tentative D call: TRBD1 (5 bases). Germline CDR1 MNHEY, CDR2 SVGAGI. Trimming left V 10 bases short and J 2 bases short, with 17 bases between. The CDR3 extends over 14 amino acids. The CDR3 here is CATKTRAGQETQYF. CDR3 coding DNA: TGTGCCACCAAAACCAGGGCCGGTCAAGAGACCCAGTACTTC.

The rearrangement joins TRBV7-8 to TRBJ1-1, with 7 bases identical to TRBD1. The CDR3 is 17 residues long. V lost 3 bases to trimming and J lost 2 bases; unmatched junction nucleotides: 12. Germline CDR1 and CDR2: SGHVS and FQNEAQ. CDR3 sequence (DNA): TGTGCCAGCAGCTTTAGTGGGGGGACAGCTTCTAACACTGAAGCTTTCTTT. Translated, it gives CASSFSGGTASNTEAFF.

The rearrangement joins TRBV5-1 to TRBJ1-1, with 7 bases that match TRBD1. Germline values: CDR1 SGHRS, CDR2 YFSETQ. The CDR3 sequence is 15 residues long. V was clipped by 1 base and J by 5 bases; unmatched bases: 8. CDR3 DNA: TGCGCCAGCAGCTTGACGCAGGGGGGTAGGACTGAAGCTTTCTTT. Protein: CASSLTQGGRTEAFF.

V is TRBV7-2 and J is TRBJ2-4; D is possibly TRBD2 (5 bases). Germline V gene data show CDR1 as SGHTA and CDR2 as FQGNSA. The CDR3 covers 15 residues. The V and J ends lost 5 bases and 1 base respectively, with 12 bases between them. The chain's CDR3 is CASSQQTGAKNIQYF. The CDR3 DNA is TGTGCCAGCAGCCAACAAACGGGGGCCAAAAACATTCAGTACTTC.

This clone showed up just a few times. The J gene is TRBJ2-2, the V gene TRBV6-4, with 7 bases that match TRBD2. The ends lost 2 bases at V and 3 bases at J; junction bases unmatched: 0. Germline V CDR1 and CDR2: MRHNA, SNTAGT. CDR3 length: 14 amino acids. The CDR3 loop is CASSDGLDTGELFF. The CDR3 nucleotides read TGTGCCAGCAGTGACGGACTAGACACCGGGGAGCTGTTTTTT.

The gene calls are TRBV12-5 and TRBJ2-5; D possibly corresponds to TRBD1 (7 bases). Trimming left V 1 base short and J 5 bases short, with 14 bases between. CDR1 is LGHNT, CDR2 FRNRAP, per germline. The CDR3 is made up of 15 amino acids. The CDR3 sequence: CASGLEWTGGETQYF. The CDR3 DNA is TGTGCTAGTGGTTTGGAGTGGACAGGAGGGGAGACCCAGTACTTC.

The V gene is TRBV18, the J gene TRBJ2-2; TRBD1 is a possible D gene (5 bases). Trimming pared 3 bases from V and 6 bases from J, leaving 14 bases between. The germline V gene encodes CDR1 KGHSH and CDR2 LQKENI. This CDR3 has 15 residues. This CDR3 is CASSPLQGGAGELFF. The CDR3 nucleotides read TGTGCCAGCTCACCCCTCCAGGGTGGCGCCGGGGAGCTGTTTTTT. The full variable domain, rest sourced from reference TRBV18 and TRBJ2-2, is NAGVMQNPRHLVRRRGQEARLRCSPMKGHSHVYWYRQLPEEGLKFMVYLQKENIIDESGMPKERFSAEFPKEGPSILRIQQVVRGDSAAYFCASSPLQGGAGELFFGEGSRLTVL.

The table lists this clone with a few counts. The genes are TRBV19 and TRBJ1-1; D unresolved. Germline loops: CDR1 LNHDA, CDR2 SQIVND (reference sequence). V was clipped by 4 bases and J by 2 bases, with 20 bases between them. The CDR3 is made up of 17 amino acids. CDR3 DNA sequence: TGTGCCAGTAGTACTACACCCCCCCAGGCGGGTAACACTGAAGCTTTCTTT. It yields the protein CASSTTPPQAGNTEAFF.

This clone was picked up a small number of times. The chain has TRBV30 and TRBJ2-7; D call uncertain. This CDR3 has 14 residues. Germline V gives CDR1 GTSNPN, CDR2 SVGIG (reference sequence). The germline V and J ends were trimmed by 2 bases and 4 bases, with 15 bases remaining between them. CDR3 bases: TGTGCCTGGAGTCGACGACAAGAACCTTACGAGCAGTACTTC. This translates into CAWSRRQEPYEQYF.

This clone was observed a few times. The chain has TRBV4-3 and TRBJ2-7; D is possibly TRBD2 (6 bases). Germline CDR1 is LGHNA and CDR2 is YSLEER. The CDR3 sequence is 15 residues long. Trimming shortened V by 1 base and J by 5 bases, and 15 bases separated the two germline ends. DNA for the CDR3: TGCGCCAGCAGCCAAGGAGTGGGAGGCGGAAACGAGCAGTACTTC. This sequence encodes CASSQGVGGGNEQYF.

This clone was detected only a few times. The rearrangement joins TRBV28 to TRBJ2-7, with D possibly being TRBD1 (6 bases). Germline assignment: CDR1 MDHEN and CDR2 SYDVKM. The CDR3 totals 14 residues. V was shortened by 7 bases and J by 4 bases, with 17 bases between the two germline ends. The CDR3 sequence is CASTPTGTMYEQYF. DNA of the CDR3: TGTGCCAGCACCCCAACCGGGACAATGTACGAGCAGTACTTC.

V and J are TRBV5-1 and TRBJ1-4; D call uncertain. The CDR3 length is 14 residues. In germline, CDR1 is SGHRS, CDR2 YFSETQ. The V end lost 2 bases, the J end lost 0 bases, and 5 bases lay between the germline ends. Here the CDR3 reads CASSLLATNEKLFF. The DNA of the CDR3 is TGCGCCAGCAGCTTACTGGCAACTAATGAAAAACTGTTTTTT. The whole variable domain, remainder taken from reference TRBV5-1 and TRBJ1-4, is KAGVTQTPRYLIKTRGQQVTLSCSPISGHRSVSWYQQTPGQGLQFLFEYFSETQRNKGNFPGRFSGRQFSNSRSEMNVSTLELGDSALYLCASSLLATNEKLFFGSGTQLSVL.

The chain carries TRBV28 and TRBJ2-7, with D perhaps matching TRBD1 (7 bases). V was shortened by 5 bases and J by 0 bases, with 14 bases between the two germline ends. The CDR3 consists of 15 residues. Germline V gene data show CDR1 as MDHEN and CDR2 as SYDVKM. In DNA, the CDR3 is TGTGCCAGCAGTCTTCCAGGGGGGCCCTCCTACGAGCAGTACTTC. It yields the protein CASSLPGGPSYEQYF.

This clone was found many times. The rearrangement joins TRBV5-1 to TRBJ2-7, with D maybe TRBD1 (5 bases). Germline-derived CDR1 and CDR2 are SGHRS and YFSETQ. The CDR3 extends over 13 amino acids. V was clipped by 5 bases and J by 3 bases, with 12 bases between them. CDR3 bases: TGCGCCAGCAGTTTCCAGGGTAACTACGAGCAGTACTTC. The encoded protein is CASSFQGNYEQYF.